This TCR beta chain originates from a study of CD8+ T cells in alopecia areata. Study outcomes and limitations: Patients shared TCRs less clearly than mice did, possibly owing to HLA. Clonality was higher in lesional than normal scalp, especially in alopecia totalis/universalis. Besides other cells, scalp samples also yield sequences of resident alphabeta T cells from normal skin.

Per the germline V gene, CDR1 is WSHSY and CDR2 is SAAADI. The CDR3 extends over 13 amino acids. The V end was cut by 2 bases, the J end by 6 bases, with 10 bases between. Patients with alopecia areata provided lesional scalp punch biopsies as well as peripheral blood. Extracted RNA was reverse transcribed into cDNA, the sequencing template. The table came from immunoSEQ multiplex PCR; TCRdb's copy has only in-frame clones and leaves some out. The sample carries just over 30,000 clones, approximately 65% recorded once. Notes on this clone: Its antigen is unknown.

The clonotype was recovered from a human donor with alopecia areata. The specimen was NKG2D-high CD8+ T cells sorted from blood. V gene TRBV10-2 combines with J gene TRBJ1-1; the D is unclear. In DNA form, the CDR3 reads TGCGCCAGCAGTGAGATAAGAAATCCTGAAGCTTTCTTT. This gives the protein CASSEIRNPEAFF.